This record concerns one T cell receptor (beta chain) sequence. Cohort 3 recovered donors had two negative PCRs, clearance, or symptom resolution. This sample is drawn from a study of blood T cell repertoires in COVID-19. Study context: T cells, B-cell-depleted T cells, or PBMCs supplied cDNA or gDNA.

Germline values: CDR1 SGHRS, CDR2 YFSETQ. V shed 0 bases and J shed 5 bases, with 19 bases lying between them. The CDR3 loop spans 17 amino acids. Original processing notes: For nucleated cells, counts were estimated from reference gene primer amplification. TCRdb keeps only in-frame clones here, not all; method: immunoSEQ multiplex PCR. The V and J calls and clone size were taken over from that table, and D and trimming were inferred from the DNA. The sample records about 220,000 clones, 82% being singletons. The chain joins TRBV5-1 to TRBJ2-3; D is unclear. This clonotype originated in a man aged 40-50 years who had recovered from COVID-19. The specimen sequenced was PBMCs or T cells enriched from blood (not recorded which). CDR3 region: CASSLAEIGTAQDTQYF. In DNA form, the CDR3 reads TGCGCCAGCAGCTTGGCCGAGATTGGAACAGCTCAAGATACGCAGTATTTT.